This T cell receptor (beta chain) was captured by sequencing in a study of blood T cell repertoires in COVID-19. The CDR3 length is 14 residues. Germline V lookup: CDR1 SNHLY, CDR2 FYNNEI. Unmatched junction bases numbered 9, after V lost 9 bases and J lost 7 bases. Method: immunoSEQ multiplex PCR; TCRdb's copy keeps in-frame clones and lacks some. The table records some 100,000 clones, approximately 86% of them present only once. The clonotype was recovered from a woman in her 70s with acute or convalescent COVID-19. Material for sequencing was peripheral blood. The chain links TRBV2 to TRBJ1-6; 7 nucleotides line up with TRBD1. The CDR3 protein is CARGQLRLNSPLHF. CDR3 bases: TGTGCCAGGGGACAGCTACGGCTAAATTCACCCCTCCACTTT.